The 14 T cell receptor beta chains given below trace back to one sample, sequenced in a study of CD8 T cells in Susac syndrome. Reverse transcription used about 0.5 to 1 ug RNA and random hexamers. MiXCR, applied by TCRdb to the immunoSEQ multiplex PCR reads, yields one record per CDR3 protein. The data hold a few hundred thousand distinct CDR3 sequences, with 94% observed a single time. Material: CD4+ T cells from PBMCs. These receptors were taken from a human donor with Susac syndrome.

The rearrangement joins TRBV7-9 to TRBJ2-7; D may be TRBD2 (6 bases). V lost 4 bases, J lost 9 bases, and 16 bases lay in between. Germline lookup yields CDR1 SEHNR and CDR2 FQNEAQ (reference sequence). The CDR3 has 13 amino acids. The CDR3 DNA follows: TGTGCCAGCAGCTCCTTCCAGGCCGGGGGGCAGTACTTC. Its translation: CASSSFQAGGQYF.

V gene TRBV2 combines with J gene TRBJ2-7; no reliable D call. Germline V gives CDR1 SNHLY, CDR2 FYNNEI. This CDR3 spans 10 amino acids. The germline V and J ends were trimmed by 4 bases and 5 bases, with 3 bases remaining between them. CDR3 nucleotides: TGTGCCAGCAGTGGAAACGAGCAGTACTTC. Its translation: CASSGNEQYF.

The chain uses TRBV20-1 and TRBJ2-5; no reliable D call. Germline V gene lookup returns CDR1 DFQATT and CDR2 SNEGSKA (reference sequence). This CDR3 has 13 amino acids. V dropped 1 base and J dropped 3 bases, with 9 bases sitting between them. CDR3 region: CSARVPSKETQYF. In DNA form, the CDR3 reads TGCAGTGCTAGAGTCCCCAGCAAAGAGACCCAGTACTTC.

This clonotype was counted a single time. The chain joins TRBV30 to TRBJ1-2; 7 nucleotides line up with TRBD1. There are 13 residues in the CDR3. After removal of 2 bases from V and 4 bases from J, the junction contained 4 bases not matched to a gene. Germline CDR1 is GTSNPN and CDR2 is SVGIG (reference sequence). The CDR3 loop is CAWSYRGGYGYTF. The CDR3 nucleotides are TGTGCCTGGAGTTACAGGGGCGGCTATGGCTACACCTTC.

This chain links TRBV25-1 with TRBJ2-5; 9 bases match TRBD1. V was clipped by 6 bases and J by 5 bases; unmatched bases: 10. CDR3 length equals 15 residues. The germline V gene encodes CDR1 MGHDK and CDR2 SYGVNS. The CDR3, as DNA: TGTGCCAGCAGCCCTCCGGGGACAGGGAGCGAGACCCAGTACTTC. Its protein product is CASSPPGTGSETQYF.

The V gene is TRBV19, the J gene TRBJ1-5; no firm D call. Germline V gene sequence: CDR1 LNHDA, CDR2 SQIVND (reference sequence). The CDR3 is 15 residues long. Trimming took off 3 bases at V and 3 bases at J, with 12 bases between the two ends. The CDR3 region is CASSIKHPPNQPQHF. The CDR3 DNA is TGTGCCAGTAGTATCAAACACCCACCCAATCAGCCCCAGCATTTT.

V and J are TRBV28 and TRBJ2-6; TRBD1 agrees at 9 bases. This CDR3 is built from 17 residues. V lost 6 bases, J lost 0 bases, and 6 bases stayed unmatched. The germline CDR1 and CDR2 sequences are MDHEN and SYDVKM. CDR3 coding DNA: TGTGCCAGCAGGCCGGGACAGGGCCACTCTGGGGCCAACGTCCTGACTTTC. It codes for CASRPGQGHSGANVLTF.

The chain recombines TRBV20-1 with TRBJ2-7, with 7 bases aligning to TRBD1. The CDR3 contains 15 residues. Looked up from germline, CDR1 is DFQATT and CDR2 is SNEGSKA (reference sequence). The V segment lost 1 base and the J segment 2 bases; nucleotides outside the gene matches: 8. This chain's CDR3 is CSARVHGQVTYEQYF. CDR3 DNA sequence: TGCAGTGCTAGAGTCCACGGACAGGTTACCTACGAGCAGTACTTC.

CDR3 nucleotides: TGTGCCAGCAGTTTCGCCTACAATGAGCAGTTCTTC. As protein: CASSFAYNEQFF. The chain uses TRBV27 and TRBJ2-1; no firm D call. CDR1 is MNHEY, CDR2 SMNVEV, per germline (reference sequence). This CDR3 spans 12 amino acids. Trimming stripped 3 bases from V and 2 bases from J, with 2 bases between.

The V call is TRBV5-1, the J call TRBJ2-2; D could derive from TRBD1 or TRBD2 (5 bases each). CDR1 SGHRS and CDR2 YFSETQ come from the germline V gene. The CDR3 extends over 15 amino acids. The V end was cut by 3 bases, the J end by 1 base, with 10 bases between. The CDR3: CASSSGRLNTGELFF. DNA of the CDR3: TGCGCCAGCAGCTCGGGACGGCTGAACACCGGGGAGCTGTTTTTT.

This clonotype was seen a handful of times. The V and J genes are TRBV7-8 and TRBJ1-6; D is unresolved. The CDR3 is 14 residues long. The germline CDR1 and CDR2 sequences are SGHVS and FQNEAQ. Trimming removed 0 bases at V and 6 bases at J, with 6 bases between. CDR3 coding DNA: TGTGCCAGCAGCTTAGCGGGGAGTAATTCACCCCTCCACTTT. This sequence encodes CASSLAGSNSPLHF.

The gene calls are TRBV29-1 and TRBJ2-3; D perhaps matches TRBD1 (5 bases). The CDR3 is made up of 14 amino acids. Germline CDR1 is SQVTM and CDR2 is ANQGSEA. Trimming shortened V by 6 bases and J by 2 bases, and 15 bases separated the two germline ends. Here the CDR3 reads CSVTQGRNTDTQYF. The CDR3 DNA sequence: TGCAGCGTGACCCAGGGTCGTAACACAGATACGCAGTATTTT.

The CDR3 region is CASSPRTDPETQYF. In DNA, the CDR3 is TGTGCCAGCAGCCCAAGGACAGACCCAGAGACCCAGTACTTC. The rearrangement uses TRBV7-9 and TRBJ2-5; a weak D match, TRBD1 (6 bases). CDR1 is SEHNR and CDR2 is FQNEAQ in the germline V gene (reference sequence). This CDR3 spans 14 amino acids. The ends were cut back, 5 bases at V and 4 bases at J, with 14 bases in the middle. The full variable domain, rest sourced from reference TRBV7-9 and TRBJ2-5, is DTGVSQNPRHKITKRGQNVTFRCDPISEHNRLYWYRQTLGQGPEFLTYFQNEAQLEKSRLLSDRFSAERPKGSFSTLEIQRTEQGDSAMYLCASSPRTDPETQYFGPGTRLLVL.

The chain uses TRBV19 and TRBJ1-5; no firm D call. The CDR3 extends over 14 amino acids. V was trimmed by 5 bases and J by 0 bases, leaving 8 bases between them. The germline V gene encodes CDR1 LNHDA and CDR2 SQIVND (reference sequence). CDR3 amino acids: CASSPSPSNQPQHF. CDR3 coding DNA: TGTGCCAGTAGTCCCTCCCCTAGCAATCAGCCCCAGCATTTT.